This entry describes one TCR delta chain. This clone is regarded as medium-sized (0.01 to 0.1%). Its antigen is currently not known. Qualities for individual bases were not recorded, and no much larger clone is one base off. Within the sample, other DNA sequences also encode this same CDR3. The sample comes from a study of gamma-delta T cells after stem cell transplantation (dated by TCRdb to 2016 to 2018). Libraries were prepared through RT-PCR. The reads were generated on an Illumina MiSeq. Public reads were reanalyzed in TCRdb with CATT, and rows carrying the same DNA were merged afterwards. The sample includes 10,000 to 13,000 delta-chain clones, with 38% observed a single time. Together, the top ten hold roughly 2.8% of the sample. Reading the germline V gene gives CDR1 GEAIGNYY and CDR2 EKD. From its cysteine to its phenylalanine, the CDR3 spans 19 amino acids. Only the CDR3 region is kept as DNA, spanning 57 bases read in frame from base 1. After removal of 1 base from V and 0 bases from J, the junction retains 16 bases not matched to a gene.

The sequenced sample was gamma-delta T cells. The chain links TRDV2 with TRDJ1, with TRDD3 identical over 7 junction bases. This TCR was sampled from a human donor. It is not recorded whose cells these are; they may come from a transplant donor. The DNA sequence is as follows: TGTGCCTGTGACACAGTCGCTGGGGGCCCCCCGCGGTACACCGATAAACTCATCTTT. Translated, this is CACDTVAGGPPRYTDKLIF.